These 2 T cell receptor beta chains came from one sample sequenced in a study of blood T cell repertoires in COVID-19 (TCRdb year 2020). Library prep was done by the immunoSEQ multiplex PCR assay. As stored in TCRdb, this immuneACCESS dataset retains in-frame rearrangements with V and J assigned. A fraction of the clones does not appear; measured against another copy, unresolved V genes explain less than half of the discrepancy, and the remainder lacks a known reason. The sample data list about 220,000 clones, and around 83% of these were observed just once. The biggest ten clones account for approximately 1.3% of the sample. The sequencing sample was made of PBMCs or T cells enriched from blood (not recorded which). The receptors originated from a middle-aged woman with acute COVID-19.

This rearrangement joins TRBV2 to TRBJ2-2, with 9 bases lining up with TRBD2. Unmatched junction bases numbered 8, after V lost 4 bases and J lost 5 bases. The CDR3 covers 16 residues. Germline lookup yields CDR1 SNHLY and CDR2 FYNNEI. The CDR3 here is CASSVLRGGQTGELFF. As DNA, the CDR3 is TGTGCCAGCAGTGTACTGCGGGGGGGCCAAACCGGGGAGCTGTTTTTT. Based on the CDR3 plus reference TRBV2 and TRBJ2-2, the full variable domain is EPEVTQTPSHQVTQMGQEVILRCVPISNHLYFYWYRQILGQKVEFLVSFYNNEISEKSEIFDDQFSVERPDGSNFTLKIRSTKLEDSAMYFCASSVLRGGQTGELFFGEGSRLTVL.

The V gene is TRBV7-6, the J gene TRBJ2-1; maybe TRBD2 (6 bases). Trimming shortened V by 1 base and J by 0 bases, and 19 bases separated the two germline ends. The CDR3 runs to 19 residues. CDR1 is SGHVS and CDR2 is FNYEAQ in the germline V gene. The CDR3 DNA reads TGTGCCAGCAGCTTAGATTTGGGACTGCAGCCCTCCTCCTACAATGAGCAGTTCTTC. The encoded protein is CASSLDLGLQPSSYNEQFF.